Reported below is one T cell receptor (beta chain). The antigen is not known. The CDR3 is made up of 16 amino acids. Germline CDR1 reads SNHLY; CDR2 reads FYNNEI. The V gene end was trimmed by 10 bases and the J gene end by 5 bases; junction bases not matched to a gene: 11. This entry belongs to a study of T cell responses to AZD1222 COVID-19 vaccine. Study results and limitations: The span of vaccine-associated CD4 TCRs extended across spike, with dominance at 160-218 and 743-854. Repertoires were obtained solely post-peak T cell response. Donors were mostly white British, more females; clonal diversity possibly underestimated.

Data came from immunoSEQ multiplex PCR; TCRdb stores just in-frame clones and leaves some out. The data show around 110,000 clones, approximately 90% seen once. This rearrangement joins TRBV2 to TRBJ2-5; 15 bases are a match to TRBD2. The TCR sequence derives from an adult who received the AZD1222 COVID-19 vaccine. Sequencing was performed on peripheral blood, taken 28 days after the second AZD1222 dose. The CDR3 DNA sequence: TGTGCCACCGCGCCCGGACTAGCGGGAGGGCCGGAGACCCAGTACTTC. It encodes CATAPGLAGGPETQYF.